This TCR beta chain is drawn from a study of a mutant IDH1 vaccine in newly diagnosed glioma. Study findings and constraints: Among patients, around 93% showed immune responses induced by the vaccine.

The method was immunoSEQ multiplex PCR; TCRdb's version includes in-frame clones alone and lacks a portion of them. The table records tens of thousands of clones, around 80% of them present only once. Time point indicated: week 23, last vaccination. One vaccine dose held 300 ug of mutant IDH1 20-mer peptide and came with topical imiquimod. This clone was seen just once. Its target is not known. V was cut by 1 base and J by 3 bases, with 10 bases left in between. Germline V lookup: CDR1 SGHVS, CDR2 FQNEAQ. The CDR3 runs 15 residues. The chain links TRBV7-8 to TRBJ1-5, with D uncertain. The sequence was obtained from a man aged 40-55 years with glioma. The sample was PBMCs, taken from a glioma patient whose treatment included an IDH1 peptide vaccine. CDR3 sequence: CASSLEGRINQPQHF. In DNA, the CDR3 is TGTGCCAGCAGCTTAGAAGGACGGATCAATCAGCCCCAGCATTTT.